The present T cell receptor (beta chain) was sequenced within a study of T-cell memory formation after mild COVID-19. At the level of the study: Largely donor-specific sequence clusters came from two donors.

Only a few counts were recorded for this clonotype. The target antigen is unknown. Study-wide results and caveats: Contracting clones, day 15 to 85, had balanced CD4/CD8, and later expanders favored CD4+. Contracting CD4+ clones sat mainly in CM and EM; CD8+ in EMRA.

Germline V gene data show CDR1 as ENHRY and CDR2 as SYGVKD. CDR3 length equals 18 residues. J gave up 0 bases and V 2 bases, and 12 bases lay outside the gene matches. 5'RACE with constant-segment primers built TCRalpha and TCRbeta cDNA libraries with UMIs. TCRdb re-analysed the 5' RACE reads in MiXCR, keeping a single row per CDR3 protein. This sample carries around 440,000 distinct CDR3 sequences, around a sixth of them seen once, and the ten largest clones take approximately 13%. The genes are TRBV10-3 and TRBJ1-1; 7 bases line up with TRBD1. The receptor was derived from an adult woman who had mild COVID-19 (a few samples of this study predate the infection). Cell type and time point are not known. The sequenced sample consisted of PBMCs or a T cell subset sorted from them (not recorded which). CDR3 nucleotide sequence: TGTGCCATCAGTGAGGGGACTGGACAGGCGTATATGAACACTGAAGCTTTCTTT. It translates to CAISEGTGQAYMNTEAFF.